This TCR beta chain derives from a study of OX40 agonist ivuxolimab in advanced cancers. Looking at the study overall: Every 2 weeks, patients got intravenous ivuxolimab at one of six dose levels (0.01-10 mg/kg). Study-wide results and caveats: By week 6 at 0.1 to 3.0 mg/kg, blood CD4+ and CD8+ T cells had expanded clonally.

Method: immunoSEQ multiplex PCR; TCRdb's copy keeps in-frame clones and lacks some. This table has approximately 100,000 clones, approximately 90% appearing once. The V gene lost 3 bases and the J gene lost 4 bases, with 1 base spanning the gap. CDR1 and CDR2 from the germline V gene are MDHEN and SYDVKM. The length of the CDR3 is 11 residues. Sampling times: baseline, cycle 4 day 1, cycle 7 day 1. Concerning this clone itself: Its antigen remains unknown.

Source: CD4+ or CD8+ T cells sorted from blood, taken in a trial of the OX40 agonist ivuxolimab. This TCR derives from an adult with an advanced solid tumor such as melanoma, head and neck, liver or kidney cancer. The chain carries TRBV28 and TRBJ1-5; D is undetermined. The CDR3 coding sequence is TGTGCCAGCAGTTTGAATCAGCCCCAGCATTTT. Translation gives CASSLNQPQHF.